This TCR beta chain appears in the sequencing data of a study of shared clonotypes between healthy human individuals (dated by TCRdb to 2019 to 2021). Looking at the study overall: The cohort comprised a couple of women and a few men aged 18 to 49 years. Blood TCR repertoires of roughly five healthy adults were deeply sequenced to estimate repertoire size and the extent of clonotype sharing between individuals. To increase sequencing depth and limit assay-specific biases, different laboratories used diverse techniques to prepare libraries and sequence TCR repertoires. Each donor's leukapheresis produced roughly between roughly 0.9 and 8.9 billion PBMCs.

Its CDR3 holds 16 amino acids, cysteine through phenylalanine. The CDR3 DNA has 48 bases and is translated from base 1. Looking up the germline V gene (reference sequence) yields CDR1 MNHEY and CDR2 SMNVEV. The germline V and J ends show losses of 2 bases and 7 bases respectively, and no gene match explains 13 bases of the junction. What the research found in general, with its limitations: The genetic and exposure-history diversity represented was limited by the small number of donors. Pairwise subsampling indicated that sequencing depth was expected to affect the degree of clonotype sharing among donors. Sampling was restricted to blood, and TCR repertoires in tissue are likely to differ from TCR repertoires in blood.

This clone was observed once. What this receptor recognizes is not known. No qualities accompany the bases; no much larger clone lies one base away. TCR CDR3 regions were amplified from genomic DNA by multiplex PCR using the deep immunoSEQ assay. Genomic DNA extracted from each cell subset was distributed evenly over all wells of several immunoSEQ 96-well plates, and each plate served as one replicate. For unsorted PBMC, about 0.3 ug genomic DNA, equal to 30,000 or so T cell genomes, was loaded into each replicate PCR. Ten immunoSEQ deep assay plates were used to sequence the unsorted PBMC genomic DNA. Purified libraries were measured with a Qubit 3.0 fluorometer, size-checked on a Bioanalyzer 2100, and measured again with the KAPA Library Quantification kit. Every immunoSEQ 96-well plate was sequenced on a separate single-read 150-cycle Illumina NextSeq 550 flow cell. The paper's data handling went like this. Because the immunoSEQ output held only junctional sequences and lacked quality scores, the filtering could not match the filtering applied to full-length reads. Sequences were annotated with PyIR, a Python wrapper for IgBLAST v1.9, and V/J genes and CDR3 were assigned using IMGT germline references. Any read was removed if the V/J assignment was weak (E-value above 1e-6), the CDR3 was missing, or the read contained stop codons, out-of-frame junctions, or ambiguous translated residues. V3J clonotypes were defined as sequences sharing an identical inferred V gene, J gene, and CDR3 amino acid sequence. To compute the percentage overlap between repertoires, the number of shared unique clonotypes was divided by the size of the smaller repertoire. Three approaches were used to assess repertoire richness: RTK rarefaction, the Chao1 estimator, and Recon v2.1 estimates of unobserved clonotypes. TCRdb retrieved this table from immuneACCESS and kept in-frame rearrangements only. Not all clones are present; in checked studies, unresolved V genes account for under half, and no reason is known for the remainder. V and J calls plus clone size are reproduced from that table; the DNA served to infer D and trimming. In all, the sample holds about 460,000 clones, and approximately 80% of those were seen once. The ten largest clones take up more than 10% of the sample.

Healthy HIV-negative adults with no recently reported acute infections or vaccinations were included as donors. All donors were Caucasian adults living in Nashville, Tennessee, USA. For unsorted samples, 80 million to 100 million PBMCs were counted, and genomic DNA was extracted using the QIAamp DNA Blood Mini kit. After blood collection by leukapheresis, PBMCs were isolated using Ficoll-Histopaque density gradient centrifugation and then cryopreserved in the vapor phase of liquid nitrogen. The source is a woman between 40 and 50 years old in good health. Some clones in this sample may be carry-over from other donors' samples. This chain is built from TRBV27 and TRBJ1-2, and TRBD1 matches 7 of the central bases. The sample taken for sequencing was PBMCs. The CDR3 amino acid sequence is: CASSLEGALDHSGYTF. In nucleotide form, the sequence is TGTGCCAGCAGTTTAGAGGGGGCGCTGGATCATAGTGGCTACACCTTC.